This T cell receptor beta chain derives from a study of beta chain features in type 1 diabetes. Study observations and caveats: Shorter TCRB CDR3s, moderately but significantly so, were found in Type 1 diabetes patients in all four CD4+ subsets.

The investigators reverse transcribed all of the isolated RNA, so they sequenced expressed TCRB transcripts. The repertoire was sequenced with immunoSEQ multiplex PCR; TCRdb's copy has only in-frame clones and lacks some. Among hundreds of thousands of clones listed, around 9% were seen once. Germline V CDR1 and CDR2: SGHRS, YFSETQ. The CDR3 runs to 17 residues. J gave up 4 bases and V 1 base, and 11 bases lay outside the gene matches. For this clone: What it recognizes is unknown.

Via the markers CD45RO/CCR7/CD25/CD127/CD95/CD27, stem cell-like memory, regulatory, central memory and naive CD4+ cells were sorted. J is TRBJ2-3 and V is TRBV5-1; 8 bases match TRBD2. Source material: central memory CD4+ T cells from blood. This clonotype was sampled from a man aged 25-45 years with type 1 diabetes. CDR3 sequence: CASSLLASGLVADTQYF. The CDR3 region has the DNA TGCGCCAGCAGCTTGTTGGCTAGCGGGTTGGTTGCAGATACGCAGTATTTT.